This T cell receptor (beta chain) originates from a study of read filtering for tumor transcriptome and immune sequencing. As for the study in general: RNA-seq yielded only about 85 to 1273 TCR reads, IR-seq about 4 to 10.27 million.

This CDR3 has 16 amino acids. CDR1 is SEHNR, CDR2 FQNEAQ, per germline (reference sequence). As to this clonotype: One end of the junction does not line up with germline, which may come from a read error.

The library was built from around 0.4 ug RNA with molecular barcoded adaptors for alpha/delta and beta/gamma chains. A single record per CDR3 protein comes from TCRdb applying MiXCR to the reads. The table includes about 86,000 distinct CDR3 sequences, 9% to 15% detected once. This clonotype was obtained from a donor older than 35 with multiple myeloma. The source material was a population of CD138-negative cells sorted from bone marrow. J is TRBJ2-1 and V is TRBV7-9; TRBD2 might be the D (5 bases). The CDR3 spells CARSLVASASYNEQFF. The CDR3 DNA follows: TGTGCCAGGAGCTTAGTAGCGTCGGCCTCCTACAATGAGCAGTTCTTT.